Listed below are T cell receptor beta chains from one sample, sequenced in a study of neurological immune-mediated disorders. TCRdb called the 5' RACE reads again in MiXCR, with one record for every CDR3 protein. The table has nearly 45,000 distinct CDR3 sequences, roughly 13% seen once. Sequences were obtained from PBMCs. These receptors all stem from a female donor in good health. Both conserved end residues are part of each CDR3. The D gene is left open where the match is weak. Rows may omit the clone size; those that give it use once, few, many or a size class.

clone_size	j_call	v_call	d_call	cdr3_length	cdr3_aa	cdr3_nt
many	TRBJ1-6	TRBV20-1	-	15	CSARVKDSYNSPLHF	TGCAGTGCTAGAGTAAAGGACTCCTATAATTCACCCCTCCACTTT
many	TRBJ1-2	TRBV3-1	-	14	CASSPRGSNYGYTF	TGTGCCAGCAGCCCTCGGGGGTCAAACTATGGCTACACCTTC
many	TRBJ1-1	TRBV5-1	-	14	CASSLAGTDTEAFF	TGCGCCAGCAGCTTGGCCGGGACCGACACTGAAGCTTTCTTT
many	TRBJ2-1	TRBV4-1	TRBD2	16	CASSRASGRIGNEQFF	TGCGCCAGCAGCCGGGCTAGCGGGAGGATCGGCAATGAGCAGTTCTTC
medium-sized	TRBJ1-5	TRBV20-1	TRBD1	14	CSAWTGDSNQPQHF	TGCAGTGCCTGGACAGGGGATAGCAATCAGCCCCAGCATTTT
many	TRBJ2-1	TRBV12-3/TRBV12-4	-	13	CASLRFAYNEQFF	TGTGCCAGCCTGCGTTTTGCCTACAATGAGCAGTTCTTC
few	TRBJ2-3	TRBV20-1	TRBD2	17	CSARPDPSGGPTDTQYF	TGCAGTGCTAGGCCCGACCCTAGCGGGGGGCCCACAGATACGCAGTATTTT
many	TRBJ2-7	TRBV14	TRBD1	15	CASSQDLDRVYEQYF	TGTGCCAGCAGCCAAGATCTTGACAGGGTCTACGAGCAGTACTTC
-	TRBJ1-1	TRBV12-3/TRBV12-4	TRBD1	14	CASSLRGHNTEAFF	TGTGCCAGCAGTTTGAGGGGGCACAACACTGAAGCTTTCTTT
many	TRBJ1-2	TRBV13	-	18	CASSLGPPDTRKPYGYTF	TGTGCCAGCAGCTTAGGGCCCCCGGACACACGTAAACCGTATGGCTACACCTTC
many	TRBJ1-1	TRBV12-3/TRBV12-4	TRBD1	14	CASSLGQGRAEAFF	TGTGCCAGCAGTCTAGGACAGGGGCGCGCTGAAGCTTTCTTT
many	TRBJ2-5	TRBV9	-	14	CASSVDWGSETQYF	TGTGCCAGCAGCGTAGATTGGGGGTCGGAGACCCAGTACTTC
many	TRBJ2-1	TRBV5-1	-	15	CASSRDGGSYNEQFF	TGCGCCAGCAGCAGGGACGGGGGCTCCTACAATGAGCAGTTCTTC
-	TRBJ2-7	TRBV5-1	-	14	CASSGGHGAYEQYF	TGCGCCAGCAGCGGAGGACATGGGGCCTACGAGCAGTACTTC
-	TRBJ2-5	TRBV7-2	-	14	CASGGPGFRETQYF	TGTGCCAGCGGCGGGCCGGGGTTCCGTGAGACCCAGTACTTC
many	TRBJ1-1	TRBV18	-	15	CASSPGGMGNTEAFF	TGTGCCAGCTCACCAGGGGGCATGGGAAACACTGAAGCTTTCTTT
many	TRBJ1-1	TRBV2	-	11	CASIYWGAAFF	TGTGCCAGCATTTACTGGGGGGCGGCTTTCTTT
many	TRBJ2-7	TRBV6-5	-	15	CASRRNRDGSYEQYF	TGTGCCAGCAGGCGGAACCGGGACGGAAGCTACGAGCAGTACTTC